Detailed here is one T cell receptor (beta chain). The CDR3 has 15 residues. V lost 6 bases and J 9 bases, leaving 23 bases between the germline ends. Germline CDR1 is MNHGY and CDR2 is SVAAGI. Authors' methods: Estimation of nucleated cell counts relied on the amplification of reference gene primers. The assay was immunoSEQ multiplex PCR, and TCRdb's table has in-frame clones only and misses some. V, J and clone size were drawn from that table, and D and trimming were deduced from the DNA. This repertoire shows under 450,000 clones, 81% found once; its top ten account for around 1.1%. This sample is drawn from a study of blood T cell repertoires in COVID-19. At the level of the study: From the United States, Italy and Spain came samples of acute and convalescent COVID-19.

Sequences were obtained from peripheral blood. The clonotype was recovered from a human donor with acute or convalescent COVID-19. The donor label of this sample is uncertain. This sequence joins TRBV6-9 and TRBJ1-2; a possible D gene is TRBD1 (6 bases). The DNA for the CDR3 is TGTGCCAGCAGGGAGTGTGGGGGGGGCTTTTTCTGCTACACCTTC. The encoded protein is CASRECGGGFFCYTF.